The 29 T cell receptor beta chains listed next were all sequenced from one sample in a study of blood T cells in healthy people across ages. A J-beta primer mix and a sample-barcoded 5' primer were used in a second PCR of about 6 to 12 cycles. TCRdb analysed the 5' RACE reads with MiXCR anew, one entry per CDR3 protein. The sample holds about 830,000 distinct CDR3 sequences, about 59% seen once. Source material: blood. The receptor set was obtained from a man aged 25-45 years in good health.

The chain carries TRBV10-3 and TRBJ2-5; weak D call: TRBD1 (6 bases). The J call may be incorrect, as the DNA end agrees better with TRBJ2-7. The germline gives CDR1 ENHRY, CDR2 SYGVKD. The CDR3 consists of 12 residues. In nucleotides, the CDR3 is TGTGCCGCACGCAGGGGAGAGAACGAGCAGTACTTC. Amino acid sequence: CAARRGENEQYF.

CDR3 protein: CASTRGIAGELFF. Here the CDR3 DNA reads TGTGCCAGCACTCGGGGCATCGCCGGGGAGCTGTTTTTT. This chain joins TRBV7-9 and TRBJ2-2, with D perhaps being TRBD1 or TRBD2 (5 bases each). The V gene's germline CDR1 is SEHNR and CDR2 FQNEAQ (reference sequence). This CDR3 is built from 13 residues. With 7 bases removed from V and 6 bases from J, the gap between germline ends came to 12 bases.

The J gene is TRBJ2-2, the V gene TRBV4-2; D call uncertain. The CDR3 is 15 amino acids. Germline V lookup: CDR1 LGHNA, CDR2 YNFKEQ. V gave up 0 bases and J gave up 1 base, with 6 bases separating them. The CDR3 DNA reads as TGTGCCAGCAGCCAAGATCCGCAGAACACCGGGGAGCTGTTTTTT. Its protein is CASSQDPQNTGELFF.

The chain recombines TRBV30 with TRBJ2-3; D not resolved. This CDR3 spans 10 amino acids. V gave up 2 bases and J gave up 7 bases, with 4 bases separating them. The germline V gene has CDR1 GTSNPN and CDR2 SVGIG (reference sequence). CDR3 sequence reads: CAWSRNTQYF. As DNA, the CDR3 is TGTGCCTGGAGTAGGAATACGCAGTATTTT. Looking up the rest from reference TRBV30 and TRBJ2-3 gives the full variable domain: SQTIHQWPATLVQPVGSPLSLECTVEGTSNPNLYWYRQAAGRGLQLLFYSVGIGQISSEVPQNLSASRPQDRQFILSSKKLLLSDSGFYLCAWSRNTQYFGPGTRLTVL.

The J gene is TRBJ1-4, the V gene TRBV27; D perhaps matches TRBD1 (6 bases). With 6 bases removed from V and 0 bases from J, the gap between germline ends came to 17 bases. The CDR3 runs 17 residues. CDR1 is MNHEY, CDR2 SMNVEV, per germline (reference sequence). The CDR3 here is CASSLTGSYATNEKLFF. The CDR3 DNA sequence: TGTGCCAGCAGCCTGACAGGCTCATATGCAACTAATGAAAAACTGTTTTTT.

J is TRBJ2-7 and V is TRBV7-8; D gene unclear. The ends were cut back, 10 bases at V and 0 bases at J, with 13 bases in the middle. There are 13 residues in the CDR3. Germline V gene sequence: CDR1 SGHVS, CDR2 FQNEAQ. In DNA form, the CDR3 reads TGTGCCACCATGGACCGAGACTCCTACGAGCAGTACTTC. Its protein product is CATMDRDSYEQYF. Looking up the rest from reference TRBV7-8 and TRBJ2-7 gives the full variable domain: GAGVSQSPRYKVAKRGQDVALRCDPISGHVSLFWYQQALGQGPEFLTYFQNEAQLDKSGLPSDRFFAERPEGSVSTLKIQRTQQEDSAVYLCATMDRDSYEQYFGPGTRLTVT.

This clonotype was seen a single time. The chain couples TRBV7-9 to TRBJ2-7; no definite D call. CDR3 length equals 15 residues. Germline-derived CDR1 and CDR2 are SEHNR and FQNEAQ (reference sequence). Trimming stripped 5 bases from V and 6 bases from J, with 20 bases between. The CDR3 bases are TGTGCCAGCAGCACAAGGCGACCCCAACGGCGCGAGCAGTACTTC. It codes for CASSTRRPQRREQYF.

The chain joins TRBV15 to TRBJ1-4; D possibly corresponds to TRBD1 (5 bases). Deletions cut 5 bases from V and 8 bases from J, with 18 bases between. CDR1 LNHNV and CDR2 YYDKDF come from the germline V gene (reference sequence). This CDR3 comprises 15 residues. The CDR3 sequence: CATSFLVGVGEKLFF. CDR3 nucleotides: TGTGCCACCAGCTTCCTGGTGGGGGTAGGGGAAAAACTGTTTTTT. Variable domain in full (rest from reference TRBV15 and TRBJ1-4): DAMVIQNPRYQVTQFGKPVTLSCSQTLNHNVMYWYQQKSSQAPKLLFHYYDKDFNNEADTPDNFQSRRPNTSFCFLDIRSPGLGDTAMYLCATSFLVGVGEKLFFGSGTQLSVL.

The V gene is TRBV28, the J gene TRBJ2-5; TRBD2 is a possible D gene (7 bases). This CDR3 is built from 16 residues. The germline V and J ends were trimmed by 6 bases and 1 base, with 18 bases remaining between them. CDR1 is MDHEN and CDR2 is SYDVKM in the germline V gene. CDR3 coding DNA: TGTGCCAGCAGCACCGTCGGGGGGCGGACCCAAGAGACCCAGTACTTC. This encodes CASSTVGGRTQETQYF.

A few counts support this clonotype. The genes are TRBV4-3 and TRBJ2-7, with 8 bases identical to TRBD2. V dropped 2 bases and J dropped 7; count of bases not matched to a gene: 4. The CDR3 loop spans 13 amino acids. CDR1 is LGHNA and CDR2 is YSLEER in the germline V gene. CDR3 sequence (DNA): TGCGCCAGCAGCCAATGGCCGGGAGGGGAGCAGTACTTC. Translated, it gives CASSQWPGGEQYF.

The gene calls are TRBV7-2 and TRBJ1-5; the match to TRBD1 covers 12 bases. V gave up 5 bases and J gave up 6 bases; unmatched junction bases: 5. This CDR3 region has 15 residues. Germline V gene lookup returns CDR1 SGHTA and CDR2 FQGNSA. The CDR3 loop reads CASSAGQGAGQPQHF. The CDR3 DNA sequence: TGTGCCAGCAGCGCGGGACAGGGGGCGGGTCAGCCCCAGCATTTT.

This clonotype has at least ten counts. The J gene is TRBJ2-7, the V gene TRBV3-1; the D is unclear. Trimming removed 2 bases at V and 3 bases at J, with 14 bases between. The CDR3 is made up of 15 amino acids. Germline lookup yields CDR1 LGHDT and CDR2 YNNKEL (reference sequence). The DNA for the CDR3 is TGTGCCAGCAGCCAATATGGGATTAAAAACTACGAGCAGTACTTC. Protein product: CASSQYGIKNYEQYF.

The chain is built from TRBV29-1 and TRBJ1-2, with 7 positions matching TRBD1. Unmatched junction bases numbered 4, after V lost 4 bases and J lost 8 bases. Germline loops: CDR1 SQVTM, CDR2 ANQGSEA. The CDR3 length is 11 residues. As DNA, the CDR3 is TGCAGCGTTGGACAGGGTTCCGGCTACACCTTC. Translated, it gives CSVGQGSGYTF.

The chain combines TRBV6-5 with TRBJ2-4, with 8 bases aligning to TRBD1. Germline values: CDR1 MNHEY, CDR2 SVGAGI. V lost 6 bases and J lost 4; bases outside the gene matches: 8. The CDR3 runs 15 residues. CDR3 protein: CASRVDRDKKNIQYF. The CDR3 nucleotides are TGTGCCAGCAGGGTGGACAGGGACAAAAAAAACATTCAGTACTTC.

The chain couples TRBV2 to TRBJ2-5; D is undetermined. V was cut by 7 bases and J by 6 bases, with 12 bases left in between. Germline loops: CDR1 SNHLY, CDR2 FYNNEI. The CDR3 contains 12 residues. This CDR3 reads CASTLTRKTQYF. The CDR3, as DNA: TGTGCCAGCACCTTGACGAGGAAGACCCAGTACTTC. The variable domain in full, completed from reference TRBV2 and TRBJ2-5, reads EPEVTQTPSHQVTQMGQEVILRCVPISNHLYFYWYRQILGQKVEFLVSFYNNEISEKSEIFDDQFSVERPDGSNFTLKIRSTKLEDSAMYFCASTLTRKTQYFGPGTRLLVL.

J is TRBJ2-7 and V is TRBV9; D is unresolved. The V gene's germline CDR1 is SGDLS and CDR2 YYNGEE. The CDR3 consists of 14 residues. The ends were cut back, 0 bases at V and 1 base at J, with 8 bases in the middle. This chain's CDR3 is CASSVASISYEQYF. Here the CDR3 DNA reads TGTGCCAGCAGCGTAGCGAGCATTTCCTACGAGCAGTACTTC.

Worth noting for this clonotype: The junction differs from germline at one of its ends, possibly a read error. The chain combines TRBV6-2 or TRBV6-3 with TRBJ2-1; D uncertain. Germline CDR1 and CDR2: MNHEY and SVGEGT. CDR3 size: 12 residues. DNA for the CDR3: TGTACCAGCTCCGGACCCTACAATGAGCAGTTCTTC. Translated: CTSSGPYNEQFF.

The chain is built from TRBV4-3 and TRBJ2-3; D ambiguous. The CDR3 runs to 15 residues. V lost 2 bases, J lost 0 bases, and 9 bases lay in between. Germline CDR1 LGHNA, CDR2 YSLEER. CDR3 residues: CASSQMAASTDTQYF. DNA for the CDR3: TGCGCCAGCAGCCAAATGGCAGCTAGCACAGATACGCAGTATTTT.

In its sample, this clonotype was seen a few times. The V call is TRBV29-1, the J call TRBJ2-7; possible D gene TRBD1, 5 bases. V was clipped by 6 bases and J by 2 bases, with 14 bases between them. The CDR3 spans 13 residues. Germline values: CDR1 SQVTM, CDR2 ANQGSEA. In nucleotides, the CDR3 is TGCAGCGTGCGACTCTTAGGGGCCTACGAGCAGTACTTC. Translation: CSVRLLGAYEQYF.

This clonotype occurred a few times. This chain uses TRBV29-1 with TRBJ2-1; D is perhaps TRBD1 (6 bases). V was clipped by 5 bases and J by 9 bases, with 8 bases between them. The CDR3 sequence is 10 residues long. Germline lookup yields CDR1 SQVTM and CDR2 ANQGSEA. Here the CDR3 DNA reads TGCAGCGTTTTCAGGGGTGAGCAGTTCTTC. As protein: CSVFRGEQFF.

This clonotype was counted once. The chain is built from TRBV20-1 and TRBJ1-1, with D possibly TRBD1 on 5 matching bases. The CDR3 runs to 12 residues. From germline, CDR1 is DFQATT and CDR2 SNEGSKA (reference sequence). V lost 4 bases and J 5 bases, leaving 11 bases between the germline ends. The CDR3 bases are TGCAGTGCTATCCTTTCAGGGACTGAAGCTTTCTTT. Residues: CSAILSGTEAFF.

The rearrangement uses TRBV18 and TRBJ1-2; 10 bases align to TRBD1. V lost 2 bases to trimming and J lost 4 bases; unmatched junction nucleotides: 4. This CDR3 spans 15 amino acids. The germline V gene has CDR1 KGHSH and CDR2 LQKENI. The CDR3 nucleotides read TGTGCCAGCTCACCAGGGGACAGGGGAGGCTATGGCTACACCTTC. The encoded protein is CASSPGDRGGYGYTF.

CDR3 sequence: CAISESAGTGAKTEAFF. The CDR3 DNA reads TGTGCCATCAGTGAGTCGGCTGGGACAGGGGCGAAGACTGAAGCTTTCTTT. The V gene is TRBV10-3, the J gene TRBJ1-1; 10 positions agree with TRBD1. This CDR3 has 17 amino acids. The V gene's germline CDR1 is ENHRY and CDR2 SYGVKD. Trimming removed 0 bases from V and 5 bases from J; junction bases left unmatched: 9.

This clonotype was observed a few times. In DNA, the CDR3 is TGTGCCAGCAGTTTTGTCCGTACGGGGGGAGATTCACCCCTCCACTTT. Translating gives CASSFVRTGGDSPLHF. This chain links TRBV28 with TRBJ1-6; TRBD1 might be the D (5 bases). The CDR3 runs to 16 residues. Germline assignment: CDR1 MDHEN and CDR2 SYDVKM. Trimming shortened V by 3 bases and J by 8 bases, and 17 bases separated the two germline ends.

The V gene is TRBV9, the J gene TRBJ1-2; tentative D call: TRBD1 (6 bases). The germline CDR1 and CDR2 sequences are SGDLS and YYNGEE. The CDR3 totals 13 residues. The V gene lost 6 bases and the J gene lost 7 bases, with 16 bases spanning the gap. CDR3 residues: CASTREGESGYTF. Written as DNA, the CDR3 is TGTGCCAGCACCCGAGAGGGGGAGAGTGGCTACACCTTC.

The chain uses TRBV7-6 and TRBJ2-1; 14 bases fit TRBD2. V shed 4 bases, J shed 7 bases, and the junction held 3 bases outside the gene matches. CDR3 length: 15 amino acids. Germline CDR1 and CDR2: SGHVS and FNYEAQ. CDR3 nucleotides: TGTGCCAGCAGCTGGGGACTAGCGGGGGAGAATGAGCAGTTCTTC. It specifies CASSWGLAGENEQFF.

J is TRBJ1-2 and V is TRBV12-3 or TRBV12-4; D is undetermined. The CDR3 spans 17 residues. Trimming stripped 0 bases from V and 0 bases from J, with 14 bases between. Here the CDR3 reads CASSLATRHSSNYGYTF. The CDR3 nucleotides are TGTGCCAGCAGTTTAGCGACCCGGCACTCTTCTAACTATGGCTACACCTTC.

This clonotype appeared once. V is TRBV6-1 and J is TRBJ2-3; D ambiguous. V was pared by 5 bases and J by 2 bases, with 17 bases between. The CDR3 contains 16 residues. Per germline, CDR1 MNHNS and CDR2 SASEGT. CDR3 sequence: CASSPPGGGSTDTQYF. The CDR3 bases are TGTGCCAGCAGTCCACCGGGCGGTGGCTCCACAGATACGCAGTATTTT.

The CDR3 region is CASSQSSQETQYF. As DNA, the CDR3 is TGTGCCAGCAGCCAGTCCAGTCAAGAGACCCAGTACTTC. V gene TRBV3-1 combines with J gene TRBJ2-5; D gene uncertain. Trimming took 3 bases from V and 2 from J, leaving 7 bases between them. This CDR3 spans 13 amino acids. Germline-derived CDR1 and CDR2 are LGHDT and YNNKEL (reference sequence).